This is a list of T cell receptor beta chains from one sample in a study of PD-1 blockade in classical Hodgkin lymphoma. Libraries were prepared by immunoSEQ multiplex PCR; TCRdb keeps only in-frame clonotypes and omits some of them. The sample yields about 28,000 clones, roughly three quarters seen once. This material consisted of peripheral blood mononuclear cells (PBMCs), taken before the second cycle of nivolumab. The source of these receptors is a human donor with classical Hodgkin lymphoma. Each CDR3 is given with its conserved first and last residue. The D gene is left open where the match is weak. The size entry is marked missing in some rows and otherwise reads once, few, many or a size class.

TGCAGCGTTGGCACGAGCACAGATACGCAGTATTTC	CSVGTSTDTQYF	TRBJ2-3	NA	TRBV29-1	NA
TGTGCCAGCAGCCTTGGTCAGATAATGAACACTGAAGCTTTCTTT	CASSLGQIMNTEAFF	TRBJ1-1	once	TRBV6-5	NA
TGTGCCAGCCAGAGCAATCAGCCCCAGCATTTT	CASQSNQPQHF	TRBJ1-5	few	TRBV28	NA
TGTGCCAGCTCACCACTGCGAGAACCGAACACTGAAGCTTTCTTT	CASSPLREPNTEAFF	TRBJ1-1	NA	TRBV18	NA
TGTGCCAGCAGTTACTTACAAAGAACAGAAGAGACCCAGTACTTC	CASSYLQRTEETQYF	TRBJ2-5	NA	TRBV6-6	NA
TGTGCCAGCTCACCGTTGGACGACTCTACCGGGGAGCTGTTTTTT	CASSPLDDSTGELFF	TRBJ2-2	NA	TRBV18	NA
TGTGCCAGTAGTAATCAACAGGGGAAGATGAACACTGAAGCTTTCTTT	CASSNQQGKMNTEAFF	TRBJ1-1	NA	TRBV19	TRBD1
TGTGCCATCAATAAGGGACAGGACACAGATACGCAGTATTTT	CAINKGQDTDTQYF	TRBJ2-3	NA	TRBV10-3	TRBD1
TGTGCCAGCAGTCAAATAGCGGGGGCACAAGAGACCCAGTACTTC	CASSQIAGAQETQYF	TRBJ2-5	NA	TRBV6-6	TRBD2
TGTGCCAGCAGTTTTCCCGGGAAGTCAGATACGCAGTATTTT	CASSFPGKSDTQYF	TRBJ2-3	NA	TRBV28	NA
TGCGCCAGCAGCTTTGGGAACCTCGGCAGGTCTGGAAACACCATATATTTT	CASSFGNLGRSGNTIYF	TRBJ1-3	few	TRBV5-1	NA
TGTGCCGCCCACGAGGGACTGAACACTGAAGCTTTCTTT	CAAHEGLNTEAFF	TRBJ1-1	many	TRBV27	NA
TGTGCCAGTAGTAGGTTGGGACAAGCCTATGGCTACACCTTC	CASSRLGQAYGYTF	TRBJ1-2	NA	TRBV19	NA
TGTGCCAGCCTCGAACCCGATTCTAATGAAAAACTGTTTTTT	CASLEPDSNEKLFF	TRBJ1-4	many	TRBV2	NA
TGTGCCATCAGTAAGAGCGGGGGCCTCTCCTACAATGAGCAGTTCTTC	CAISKSGGLSYNEQFF	TRBJ2-1	few	TRBV10-3	TRBD2
TGTGCCAGCAGCTTACCCCGGTCGACGAACACTGAAGCTTTCTTT	CASSLPRSTNTEAFF	TRBJ1-1	NA	TRBV7-2	NA
TGTGCCAGCAGTTACTCTAGTTCACCCCTCCACTTT	CASSYSSSPLHF	TRBJ1-6	NA	TRBV6-5	NA
TGTGCCAGCAGTTACATCGGAGGGGACATTCAGTACTTC	CASSYIGGDIQYF	TRBJ2-4	NA	TRBV6-5	NA
TGTGCTAGTGGTTGGGGGGGGCAGCAGTTCTTC	CASGWGGQQFF	TRBJ2-1	NA	TRBV12-5	NA
TGTGCCAGCAGATCGCGTCCGGCGGGCACAGATACGCAGTATTTT	CASRSRPAGTDTQYF	TRBJ2-3	NA	TRBV6-5	NA
TGTGCCAGCAGCTTAGGTGGGGGATCTGGTCAGCCCCAGCATTTT	CASSLGGGSGQPQHF	TRBJ1-5	medium-sized	TRBV7-9	NA
TGTGCCAGCCAAACTAGCAATCAGCCCCAGCATTTT	CASQTSNQPQHF	TRBJ1-5	once	TRBV18	NA
TGCAGCGTTGATCGCGGAGCCACTGAAGCTTTCTTT	CSVDRGATEAFF	TRBJ1-1	once	TRBV29-1	NA
TGTGCCAGTAGTGCTGTTTTAACTAGCACAGATACGCAGTATTTT	CASSAVLTSTDTQYF	TRBJ2-3	NA	TRBV19	NA
TGTGCCTGGAGTGTCGGTGGACTAGCGGGAGCGGGGGAGCTGTTTTTT	CAWSVGGLAGAGELFF	TRBJ2-2	NA	TRBV30	TRBD2
TGTGCCAGTAGTCCCGGGACAGGGAGGAACACCGGTGAGCTGTTTTTT	CASSPGTGRNTGELFF	TRBJ2-2	NA	TRBV19	TRBD1
TGTGCCAGCAGCTTATTATCTTCGAACACTGAAGCTTTCTTT	CASSLLSSNTEAFF	TRBJ1-1	NA	TRBV7-2	NA
TGTGCCAGCAGCTTACTAGTGCCGGCGGGGACAGATACGCAGTATTTT	CASSLLVPAGTDTQYF	TRBJ2-3	NA	TRBV7-8	NA
TGTGCCAGCAGCACCAGACAGGGGGAGGTCGAGCAGTACTTC	CASSTRQGEVEQYF	TRBJ2-7	once	TRBV7-2	TRBD1
TGTGCCAGCAGCTTCCGGCCAGATACGCAGTATTTT	CASSFRPDTQYF	TRBJ2-3	NA	TRBV5-5	NA
TGTGCCAGCAGTTACTCGGGTGCAACTAATGAAAAACTGTTTTTT	CASSYSGATNEKLFF	TRBJ1-4	NA	TRBV6-5	NA
TGTGCCAGCAGTAGTACAGTGAATTATGCGGAGACCCAGTACTTC	CASSSTVNYAETQYF	TRBJ2-5	NA	TRBV25-1	NA
TGTGCCAGCAGTTGGGGGCTTAGTCAGCCCCAGCATTTT	CASSWGLSQPQHF	TRBJ1-5	NA	TRBV28	NA
TGTGCCAGCAGGTTCCGGGACAGTAATTCACCCCTCCACTTT	CASRFRDSNSPLHF	TRBJ1-6	NA	TRBV19	TRBD1
TGTGCCAGTAGTCTAGGACTAGCGGGCGTACGATCCTACAATGAGCAGTTCTTC	CASSLGLAGVRSYNEQFF	TRBJ2-1	NA	TRBV19	TRBD2
TGTGCCAGCAGTTATTCCGGGACAACTAATTCACCCCTCCACTTT	CASSYSGTTNSPLHF	TRBJ1-6	NA	TRBV6-6	NA
TGTGCCAGCAGCACGGGACCGCAGGATACGCAGTATTTT	CASSTGPQDTQYF	TRBJ2-3	NA	TRBV5-4	NA
TGTGCCAGCAGTGAAAGACGGTACAATGAGCAGTTCTTC	CASSERRYNEQFF	TRBJ2-1	NA	TRBV25-1	NA